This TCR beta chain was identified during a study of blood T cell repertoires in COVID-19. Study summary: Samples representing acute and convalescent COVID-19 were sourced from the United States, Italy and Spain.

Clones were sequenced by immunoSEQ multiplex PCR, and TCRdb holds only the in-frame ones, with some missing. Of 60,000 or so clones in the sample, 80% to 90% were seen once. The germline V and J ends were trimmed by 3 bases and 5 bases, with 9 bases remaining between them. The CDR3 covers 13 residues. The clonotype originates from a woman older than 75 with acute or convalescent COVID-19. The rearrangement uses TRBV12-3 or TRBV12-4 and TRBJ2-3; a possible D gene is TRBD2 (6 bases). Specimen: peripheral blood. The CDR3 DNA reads TGTGCCAGCAGTTTCGGGGGAGGAGATACGCAGTATTTT. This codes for CASSFGGGDTQYF.